This T cell receptor (beta chain) was identified during a study of T-cell memory formation after mild COVID-19. Study summary: The study found TCR clusters largely donor specific. Study-wide results and caveats: The study detected some responding clones in pre-infection memory, suggesting cross-reactive memory joined. Those CD4+ clones that contracted were mainly in CM and EM (CD8+ ones in EMRA).

Using its own MiXCR run on the 5' RACE reads, TCRdb lists one record per CDR3 protein. The sample comprises about 540,000 distinct CDR3 sequences, 20% of which are singletons, and 9.5% to 15% rests with the top ten. A remark on this clonotype: Its antigen is unknown.

This CDR3 is 12 amino acids long. Trimming cost V 5 bases and J 3 bases, with 5 bases left between them. In germline, CDR1 is MGHRA, CDR2 YSYEKL. V and J are TRBV4-1 and TRBJ2-1, with D unclear. This clonotype was sampled from an adult woman who had mild COVID-19 (a few samples of this study predate the infection). Cell type and time point are not known. Material: PBMCs or a T cell subset sorted from them (not recorded which). CDR3 amino acids: CASSEDYNEQFF. The CDR3 region has the DNA TGCGCCAGCAGCGAGGACTACAATGAGCAGTTCTTC.